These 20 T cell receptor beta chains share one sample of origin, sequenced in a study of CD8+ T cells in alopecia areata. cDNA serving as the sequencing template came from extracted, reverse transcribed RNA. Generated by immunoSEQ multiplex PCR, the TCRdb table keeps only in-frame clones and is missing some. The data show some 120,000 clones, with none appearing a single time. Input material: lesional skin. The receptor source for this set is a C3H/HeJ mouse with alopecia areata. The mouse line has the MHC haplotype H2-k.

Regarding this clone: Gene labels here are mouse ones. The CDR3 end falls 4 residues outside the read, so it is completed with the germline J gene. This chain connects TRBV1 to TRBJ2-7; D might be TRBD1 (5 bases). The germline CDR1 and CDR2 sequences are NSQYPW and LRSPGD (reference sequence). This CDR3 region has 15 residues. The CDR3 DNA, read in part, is TGCACCTGCAGTGCAGATAGGGCAGGGAGCGAT. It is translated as CTCSADRAGSD. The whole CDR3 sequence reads CTCSADRAGSDEQYF.

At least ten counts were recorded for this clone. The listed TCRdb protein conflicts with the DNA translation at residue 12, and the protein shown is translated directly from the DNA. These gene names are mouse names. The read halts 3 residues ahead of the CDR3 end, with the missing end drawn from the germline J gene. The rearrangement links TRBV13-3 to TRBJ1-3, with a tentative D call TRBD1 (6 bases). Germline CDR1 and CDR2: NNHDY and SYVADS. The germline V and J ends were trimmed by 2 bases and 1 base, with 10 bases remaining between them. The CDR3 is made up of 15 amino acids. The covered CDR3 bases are TGTGCCAGCAGTGAAAACAGGGTCTCTGGAAATACG. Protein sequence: CASSENRVSGNT. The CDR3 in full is CASSENRVSGNTLYF.

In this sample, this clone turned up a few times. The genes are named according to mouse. The CDR3 protein is CAWSTGEDTQYF. The covered CDR3 bases are TGTGCCTGGAGTACAGGGGAAGAC. The chain is built from TRBV31 and TRBJ2-5, with TRBD1 matching over 7 bases. From the germline J gene comes the end of the CDR3, since the read stops 4 residues before it. Germline V gene sequence: CDR1 GKSSPN, CDR2 SITVG. The CDR3 extends over 12 amino acids. Supplemented by reference TRBV31 and TRBJ2-5, the full variable domain reads AQTIHQWPVAEIKAVGSPLSLGCTIKGKSSPNLYWYWQATGGTLQQLFYSITVGQVESVVQLNLSASRPKDDQFILSTEKLLLSHSGFYLCAWSTGEDTQYFGPGTRLLVL.

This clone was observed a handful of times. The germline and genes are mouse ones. The CDR3 sequence: CTCSADLIGGQDTQYF. The DNA read from the CDR3 is TGCACCTGCAGTGCAGATTTGATTGGGGGCCAAGAC. The chain has TRBV1 and TRBJ2-5; maybe TRBD2 (6 bases). The read falls 4 residues short of the CDR3 end, and the missing part is taken from the germline J gene. The CDR3 totals 16 residues. Germline loops: CDR1 NSQYPW, CDR2 LRSPGD (reference sequence). Deletions cut 0 bases from V and 2 bases from J, with 12 bases between.

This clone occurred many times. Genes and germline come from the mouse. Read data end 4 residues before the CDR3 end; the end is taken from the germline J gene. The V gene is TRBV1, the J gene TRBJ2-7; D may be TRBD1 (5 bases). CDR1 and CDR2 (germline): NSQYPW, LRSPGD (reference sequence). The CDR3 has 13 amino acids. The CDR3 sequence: CTCSARQKYEQYF. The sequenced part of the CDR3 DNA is TGCACCTGCAGTGCACGACAGAAATAT.

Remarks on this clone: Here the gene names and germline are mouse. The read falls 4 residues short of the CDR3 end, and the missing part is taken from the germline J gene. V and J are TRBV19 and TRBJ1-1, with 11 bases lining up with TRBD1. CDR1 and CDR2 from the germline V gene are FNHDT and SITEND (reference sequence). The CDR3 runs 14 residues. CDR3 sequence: CASSIADRGREVFF. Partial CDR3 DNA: TGTGCCAGCAGTATAGCGGACAGGGGGCGA.

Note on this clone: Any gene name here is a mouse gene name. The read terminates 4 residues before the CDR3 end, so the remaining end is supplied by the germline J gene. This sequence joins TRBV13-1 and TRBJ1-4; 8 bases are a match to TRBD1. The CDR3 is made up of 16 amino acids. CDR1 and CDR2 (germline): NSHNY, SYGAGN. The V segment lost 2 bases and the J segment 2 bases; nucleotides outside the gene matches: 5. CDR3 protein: CASSDIGQGSNERLFF. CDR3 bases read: TGTGCCAGCAGTGACATTGGACAGGGCTCCAACGAA.

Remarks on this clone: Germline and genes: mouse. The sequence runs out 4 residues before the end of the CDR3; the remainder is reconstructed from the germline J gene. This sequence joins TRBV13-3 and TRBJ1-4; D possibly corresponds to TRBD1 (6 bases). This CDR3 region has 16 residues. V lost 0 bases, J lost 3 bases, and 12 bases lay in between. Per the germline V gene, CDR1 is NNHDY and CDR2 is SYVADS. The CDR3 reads CASSDATQGTNERLFF. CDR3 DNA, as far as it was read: TGTGCCAGCAGTGATGCGACACAGGGCACCAACGAA.

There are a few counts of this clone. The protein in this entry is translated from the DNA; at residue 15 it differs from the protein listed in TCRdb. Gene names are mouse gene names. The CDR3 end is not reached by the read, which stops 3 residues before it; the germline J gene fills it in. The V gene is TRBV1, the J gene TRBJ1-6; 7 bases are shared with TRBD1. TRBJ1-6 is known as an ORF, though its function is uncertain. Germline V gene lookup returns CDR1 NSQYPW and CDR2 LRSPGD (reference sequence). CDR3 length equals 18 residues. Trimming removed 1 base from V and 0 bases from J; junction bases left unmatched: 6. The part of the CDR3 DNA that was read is TGCACCTGCAGTGCAGTTCAGGGGGAGGTTTCCTATAATTCGCCC. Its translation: CTCSAVQGEVSYNSP. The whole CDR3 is CTCSAVQGEVSYNSPLYF.

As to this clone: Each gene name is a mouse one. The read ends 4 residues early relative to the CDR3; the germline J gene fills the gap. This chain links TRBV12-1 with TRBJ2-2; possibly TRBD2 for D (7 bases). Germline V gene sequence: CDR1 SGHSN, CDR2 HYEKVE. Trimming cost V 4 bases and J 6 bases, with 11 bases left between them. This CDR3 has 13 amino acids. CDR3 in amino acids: CASSWGLSGQLYF. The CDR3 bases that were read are TGTGCCAGCTCCTGGGGGCTCTCCGGG. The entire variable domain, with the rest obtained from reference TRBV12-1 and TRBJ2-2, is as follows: DSGVVQSPRHIIKEKGGRSVLTCIPISGHSNVVWYQQTLGKELKFLIQHYEKVERDKGFLPSRFSVQQFDDYHSEMNMSALELEDSAMYFCASSWGLSGQLYFGEGSKLTVL.

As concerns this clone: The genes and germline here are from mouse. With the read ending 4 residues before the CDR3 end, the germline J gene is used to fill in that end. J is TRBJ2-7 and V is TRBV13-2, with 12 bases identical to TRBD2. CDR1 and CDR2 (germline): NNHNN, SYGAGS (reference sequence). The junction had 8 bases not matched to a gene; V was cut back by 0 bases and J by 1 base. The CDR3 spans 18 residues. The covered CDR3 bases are TGTGCCAGCGGTGATGCTGGCGACTGGGGGGGCCGGTCCTAT. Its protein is CASGDAGDWGGRSY. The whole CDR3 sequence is CASGDAGDWGGRSYEQYF.

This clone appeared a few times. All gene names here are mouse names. This CDR3 reads CASGAGQGTEQFF. CDR3 bases read: TGTGCCAGCGGTGCGGGACAGGGAACT. The gene calls are TRBV13-2 and TRBJ2-1; the match to TRBD1 covers 9 bases. From the germline J gene comes the end of the CDR3, since the read stops 4 residues before it. Germline V lookup: CDR1 NNHNN, CDR2 SYGAGS (reference sequence). The CDR3 is 13 residues long.

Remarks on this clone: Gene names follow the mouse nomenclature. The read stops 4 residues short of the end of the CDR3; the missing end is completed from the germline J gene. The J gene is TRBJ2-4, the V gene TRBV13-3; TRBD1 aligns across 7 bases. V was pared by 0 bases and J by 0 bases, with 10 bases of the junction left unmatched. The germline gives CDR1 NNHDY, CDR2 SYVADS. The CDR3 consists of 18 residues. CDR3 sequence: CASSDAPGTVLSQNTLYF. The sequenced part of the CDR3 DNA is TGTGCCAGCAGTGATGCCCCTGGGACAGTACTTAGTCAAAAC.

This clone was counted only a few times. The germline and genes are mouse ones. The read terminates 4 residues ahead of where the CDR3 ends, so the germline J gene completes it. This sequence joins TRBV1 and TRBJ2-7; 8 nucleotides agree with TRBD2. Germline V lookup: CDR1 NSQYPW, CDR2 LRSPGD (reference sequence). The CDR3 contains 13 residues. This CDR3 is CTCSASLGDEQYF. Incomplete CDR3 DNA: TGCACCTGCAGTGCCTCACTGGGGGAT. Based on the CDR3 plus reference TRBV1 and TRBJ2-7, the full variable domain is VTLLEQNPRWRLVPRGQAVNLRCILKNSQYPWMSWYQQDLQKQLQWLFTLRSPGDKEVKSLPGADYLATRVTDTELRLQVANMSQGRTLYCTCSASLGDEQYFGPGTRLTVL.

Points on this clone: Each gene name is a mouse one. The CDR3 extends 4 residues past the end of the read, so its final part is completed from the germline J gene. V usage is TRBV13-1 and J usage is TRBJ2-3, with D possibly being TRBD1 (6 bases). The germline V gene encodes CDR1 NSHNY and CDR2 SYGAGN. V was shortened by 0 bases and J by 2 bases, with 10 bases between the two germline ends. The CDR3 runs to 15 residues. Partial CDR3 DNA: TGTGCCAGCAGTGATGCTACAGGGAATGCAGAA. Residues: CASSDATGNAE. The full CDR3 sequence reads CASSDATGNAETLYF.

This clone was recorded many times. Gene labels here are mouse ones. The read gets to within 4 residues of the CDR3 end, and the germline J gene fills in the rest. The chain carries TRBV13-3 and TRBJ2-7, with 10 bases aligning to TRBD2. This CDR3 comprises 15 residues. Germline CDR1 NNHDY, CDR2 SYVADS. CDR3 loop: CASSERTGGLYEQYF. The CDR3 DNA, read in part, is TGTGCCAGCAGTGAACGGACTGGGGGCCTTTAT.

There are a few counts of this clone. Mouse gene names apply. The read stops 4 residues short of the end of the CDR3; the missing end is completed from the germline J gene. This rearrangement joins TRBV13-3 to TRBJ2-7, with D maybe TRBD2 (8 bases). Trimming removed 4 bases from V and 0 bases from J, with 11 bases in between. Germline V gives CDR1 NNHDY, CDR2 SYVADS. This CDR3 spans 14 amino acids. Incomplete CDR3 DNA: TGTGCCAGCAGTTCAGGGGGGGCCTCCTAT. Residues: CASSSGGASY. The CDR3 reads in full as CASSSGGASYEQYF.

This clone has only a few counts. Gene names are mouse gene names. CDR3 DNA (partial): TGCACCTGCAGTGGGACTGGGGGGAGGCAAGAC. This gives the protein CTCSGTGGRQD. The complete CDR3 sequence is CTCSGTGGRQDTQYF. The rearrangement joins TRBV1 to TRBJ2-5, with 11 positions matching TRBD2. Read coverage stops 4 residues before the CDR3 terminus; the germline J gene supplies the remainder. CDR3 length: 15 amino acids. Germline V lookup: CDR1 NSQYPW, CDR2 LRSPGD (reference sequence). The V gene end was trimmed by 4 bases and the J gene end by 3 bases; junction bases not matched to a gene: 3.

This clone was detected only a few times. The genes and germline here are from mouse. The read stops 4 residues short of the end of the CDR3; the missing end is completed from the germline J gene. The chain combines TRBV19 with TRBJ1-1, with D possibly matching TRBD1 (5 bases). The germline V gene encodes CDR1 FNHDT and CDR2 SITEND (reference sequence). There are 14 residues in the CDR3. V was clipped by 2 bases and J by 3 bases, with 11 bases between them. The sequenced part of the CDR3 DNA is TGTGCCAGCAGTATTGGGGGATGGGACACA. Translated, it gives CASSIGGWDT. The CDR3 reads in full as CASSIGGWDTEVFF. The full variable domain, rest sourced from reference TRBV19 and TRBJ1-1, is GGIITQTPKFLIGQEGQKLTLKCQQNFNHDTMYWYRQDSGKGLRLIYYSITENDLQKGDLSEGYDASREKKSSFSLTVTSAQKNEMAVFLCASSIGGWDTEVFFGKGTRLTVV.

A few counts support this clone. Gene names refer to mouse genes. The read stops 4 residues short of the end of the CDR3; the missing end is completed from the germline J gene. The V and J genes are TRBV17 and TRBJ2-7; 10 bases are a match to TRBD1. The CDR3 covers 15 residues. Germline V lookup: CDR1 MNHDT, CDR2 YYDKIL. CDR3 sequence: CASSRGTGGQYEQYF. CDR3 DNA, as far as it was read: TGTGCTAGCAGTAGAGGGACAGGGGGGCAGTAT.